The clone carrying this TCR beta chain showed up many times. It was RNA transcripts that yielded the amplified TCR beta CDR3 regions. The TCR CDR3 was amplified in a first-round RT-PCR using the HTBI primer set. TCRdb re-called the multiplex PCR reads with MiXCR, one entry per CDR3 protein. The sample includes roughly 380,000 distinct CDR3 sequences, roughly 14% of them seen just once. The data stem from a study of T cells in Graves' hyperthyroidism and ophthalmopathy. The CDR3 spans 16 residues. V lost 5 bases, J lost 4 bases, and 21 bases lay in between. Sequencing was carried out using blood. This chain links TRBV12-3 or TRBV12-4 with TRBJ2-7; tentative D call: TRBD2 (5 bases). This receptor was taken from a woman aged 55 to 70 with Graves' hyperthyroidism. DNA for the CDR3: TGTGCCAGCAGTCTCGGACGGCGGGCGCCTTGGTACGAGCAGTACTTC. Protein product: CASSLGRRAPWYEQYF.